This record looks at one T cell receptor beta chain sequence and its context. Trimming removed 1 base from V and 4 bases from J, with 10 bases in between. This CDR3 has 14 amino acids. Germline CDR1 SGHDN, CDR2 FVKESK. This sample stems from a study of beta chain features in type 1 diabetes. All of the isolated RNA was reverse transcribed, so expressed TCRB transcripts were sequenced. Produced via immunoSEQ multiplex PCR; TCRdb's table is partial and in-frame only. Counted here are about 370,000 clones, about 14% occurring once; the ten biggest clones make up roughly 0.017%. This clonotype was obtained from a woman aged 18 to 35 in good health. The J gene is TRBJ1-1, the V gene TRBV14, with D tentatively TRBD1 (5 bases). Sequencing was carried out using naive CD4+ T cells from blood. CDR3 protein: CASSQVRGLTEAFF. The DNA of the CDR3 is TGTGCCAGCAGCCAAGTGCGGGGCCTCACTGAAGCTTTCTTT.